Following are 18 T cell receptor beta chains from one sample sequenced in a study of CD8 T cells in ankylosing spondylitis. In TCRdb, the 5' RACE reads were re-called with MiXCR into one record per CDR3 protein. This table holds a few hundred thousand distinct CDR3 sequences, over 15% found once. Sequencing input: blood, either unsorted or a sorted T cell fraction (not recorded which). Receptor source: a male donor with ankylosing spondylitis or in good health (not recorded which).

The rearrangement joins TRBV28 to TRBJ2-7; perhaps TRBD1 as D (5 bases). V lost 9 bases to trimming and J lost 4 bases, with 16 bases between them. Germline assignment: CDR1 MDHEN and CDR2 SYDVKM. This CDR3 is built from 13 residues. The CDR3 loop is CASGRGIGYEQYV. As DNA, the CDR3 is TGTGCCAGTGGAAGGGGAATTGGTTACGAGCAGTACGTC.

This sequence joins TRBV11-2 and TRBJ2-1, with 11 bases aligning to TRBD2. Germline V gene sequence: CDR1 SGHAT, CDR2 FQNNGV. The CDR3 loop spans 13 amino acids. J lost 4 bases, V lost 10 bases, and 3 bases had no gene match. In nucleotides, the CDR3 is TGTGCCATCAGACTAGCGGGGTACAATGAGCAGTTCTTC. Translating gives CAIRLAGYNEQFF.

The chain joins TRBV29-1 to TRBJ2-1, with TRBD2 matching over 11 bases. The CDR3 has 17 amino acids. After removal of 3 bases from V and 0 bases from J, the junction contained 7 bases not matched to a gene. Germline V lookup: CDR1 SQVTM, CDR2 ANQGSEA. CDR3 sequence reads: CSVDGTSGASSYNEQFF. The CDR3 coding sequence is TGCAGCGTTGACGGGACTAGCGGAGCCAGCTCCTACAATGAGCAGTTCTTC.

In DNA form, the CDR3 reads TGTGCCAGCAGCTTGACAGGGGATCAGGGTGAAGCTTTCTTT. This sequence encodes CASSLTGDQGEAFF. The chain recombines TRBV7-2 with TRBJ1-1; 8 bases align to TRBD1. CDR1 is SGHTA and CDR2 is FQGNSA in the germline V gene. V shed 3 bases and J 7 bases; nucleotides not matched to a gene: 7. This CDR3 region has 14 residues. Full variable domain (remainder filled in from reference TRBV7-2 and TRBJ1-1): GAGVSQSPSNKVTEKGKDVELRCDPISGHTALYWYRQSLGQGLEFLIYFQGNSAPDKSGLPSDRFSAERTGGSVSTLTIQRTQQEDSAVYLCASSLTGDQGEAFFGQGTRLTVV.

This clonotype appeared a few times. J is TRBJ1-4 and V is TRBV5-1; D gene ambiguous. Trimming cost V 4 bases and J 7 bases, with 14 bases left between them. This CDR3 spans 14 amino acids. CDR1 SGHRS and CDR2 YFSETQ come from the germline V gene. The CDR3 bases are TGCGCCAGCAGCCCGACCGCAATACCTGAAAAACTGTTTTTT. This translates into CASSPTAIPEKLFF.

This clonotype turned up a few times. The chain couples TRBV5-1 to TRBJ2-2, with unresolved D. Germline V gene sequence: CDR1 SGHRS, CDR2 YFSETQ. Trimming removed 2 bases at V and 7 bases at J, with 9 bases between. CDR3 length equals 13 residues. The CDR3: CASSFSANGELFF. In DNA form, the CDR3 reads TGCGCCAGCAGCTTTTCAGCGAACGGGGAGCTGTTTTTT.

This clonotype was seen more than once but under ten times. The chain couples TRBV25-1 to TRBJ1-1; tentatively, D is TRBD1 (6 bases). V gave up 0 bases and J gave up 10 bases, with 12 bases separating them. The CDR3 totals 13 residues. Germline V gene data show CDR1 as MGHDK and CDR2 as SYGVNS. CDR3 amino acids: CASSEYQGRGAFF. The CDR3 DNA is TGTGCCAGCAGTGAATATCAGGGGAGGGGAGCTTTCTTT.

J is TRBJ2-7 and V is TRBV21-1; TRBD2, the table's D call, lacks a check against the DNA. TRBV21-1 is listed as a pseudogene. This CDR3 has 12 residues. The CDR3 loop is CASSRTSGKQYV. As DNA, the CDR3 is TGTGCCAGCAGCCGGACTAGCGGTAAGCAGTACGTC.

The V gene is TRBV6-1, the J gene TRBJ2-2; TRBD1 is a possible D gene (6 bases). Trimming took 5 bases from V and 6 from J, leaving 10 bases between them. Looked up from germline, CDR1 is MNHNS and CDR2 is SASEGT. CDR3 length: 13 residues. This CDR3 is CASSRDTAGELFF. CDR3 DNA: TGTGCCAGCAGTCGGGACACCGCCGGGGAGCTGTTTTTT.

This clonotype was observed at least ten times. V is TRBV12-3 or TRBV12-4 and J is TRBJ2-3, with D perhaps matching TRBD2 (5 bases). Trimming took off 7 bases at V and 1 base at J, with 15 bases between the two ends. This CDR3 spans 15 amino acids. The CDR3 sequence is CASNQGLGGTDTQYF. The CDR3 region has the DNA TGTGCCAGCAACCAAGGTTTGGGAGGCACAGATACGCAGTATTTT.

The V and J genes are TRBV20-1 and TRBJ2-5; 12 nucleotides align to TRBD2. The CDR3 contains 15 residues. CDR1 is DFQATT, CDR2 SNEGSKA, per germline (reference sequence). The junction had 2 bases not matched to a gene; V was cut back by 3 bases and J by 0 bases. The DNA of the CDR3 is TGCAGTGCTAGCAGACTAGCGGGGGACCAAGAGACCCAGTACTTC. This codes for CSASRLAGDQETQYF.

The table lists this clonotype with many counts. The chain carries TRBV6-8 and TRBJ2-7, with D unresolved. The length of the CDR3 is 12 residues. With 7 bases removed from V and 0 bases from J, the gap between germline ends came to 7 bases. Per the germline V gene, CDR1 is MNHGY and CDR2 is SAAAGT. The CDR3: CASNPSSYEQYV. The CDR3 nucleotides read TGTGCCAGCAACCCGAGCTCCTACGAGCAGTACGTC.

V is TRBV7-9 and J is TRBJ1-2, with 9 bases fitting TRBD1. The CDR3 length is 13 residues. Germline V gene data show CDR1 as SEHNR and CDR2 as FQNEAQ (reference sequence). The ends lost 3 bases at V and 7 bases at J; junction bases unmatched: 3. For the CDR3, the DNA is TGTGCCAGCAGCTTGGGACAGGGCACTGGCTACACCTTC. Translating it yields CASSLGQGTGYTF.

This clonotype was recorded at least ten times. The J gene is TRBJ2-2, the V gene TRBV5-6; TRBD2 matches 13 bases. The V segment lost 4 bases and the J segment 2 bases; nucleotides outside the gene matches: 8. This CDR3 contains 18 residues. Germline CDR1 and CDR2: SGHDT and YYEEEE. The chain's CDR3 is CASSQRTSGGSNTGELFF. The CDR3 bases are TGTGCCAGCAGCCAACGGACTAGCGGGGGTTCTAACACCGGGGAGCTGTTTTTT.

The CDR3 spells CSARVAGSSYEQYV. The DNA of the CDR3 is TGCAGTGCTAGGGTAGCGGGTAGCTCCTACGAGCAGTACGTC. The chain is built from TRBV20-1 and TRBJ2-7, with 7 bases fitting TRBD2. The CDR3 runs to 14 residues. CDR1 DFQATT and CDR2 SNEGSKA come from the germline V gene (reference sequence). Trimming took 3 bases from V and 0 from J; bases not matched to a gene: 5.

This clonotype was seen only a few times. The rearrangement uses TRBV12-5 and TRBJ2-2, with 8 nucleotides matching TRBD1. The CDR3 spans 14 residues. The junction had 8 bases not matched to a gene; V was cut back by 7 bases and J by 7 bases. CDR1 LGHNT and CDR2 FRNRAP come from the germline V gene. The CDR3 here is CASAQQGGYGELFF. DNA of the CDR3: TGTGCTAGTGCTCAACAGGGGGGATACGGGGAGCTGTTTTTT.

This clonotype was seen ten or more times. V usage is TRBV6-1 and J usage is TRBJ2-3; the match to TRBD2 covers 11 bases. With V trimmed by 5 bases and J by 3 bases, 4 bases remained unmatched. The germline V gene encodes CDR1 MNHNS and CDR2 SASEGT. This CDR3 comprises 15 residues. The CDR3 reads CASSQLAGVTDTQYF. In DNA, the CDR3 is TGTGCCAGCAGTCAACTAGCGGGGGTTACAGATACGCAGTATTTT.

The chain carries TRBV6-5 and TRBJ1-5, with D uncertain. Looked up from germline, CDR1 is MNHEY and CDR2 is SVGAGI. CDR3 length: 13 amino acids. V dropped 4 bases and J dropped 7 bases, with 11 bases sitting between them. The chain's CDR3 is CASSLGLAQPQHF. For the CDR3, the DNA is TGTGCCAGCAGTTTGGGCTTGGCACAGCCCCAGCATTTT.